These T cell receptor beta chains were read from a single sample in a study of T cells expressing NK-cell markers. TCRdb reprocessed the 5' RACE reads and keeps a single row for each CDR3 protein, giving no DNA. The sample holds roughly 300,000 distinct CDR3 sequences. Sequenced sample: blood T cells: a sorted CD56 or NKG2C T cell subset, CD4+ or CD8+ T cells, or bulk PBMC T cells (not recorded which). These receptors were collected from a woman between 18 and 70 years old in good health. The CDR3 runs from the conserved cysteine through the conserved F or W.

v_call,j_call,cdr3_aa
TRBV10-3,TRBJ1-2,CAIRDRLDYGYTF
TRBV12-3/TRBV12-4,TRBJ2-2,CASSLRQGGGELFF
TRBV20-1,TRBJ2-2,CSAQDRGHSNTGELFF
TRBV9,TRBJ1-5,CASSGGDRSQPQHF
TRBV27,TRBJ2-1,CASSLYPHALAGDNEQFF
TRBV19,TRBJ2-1,CASSAGLADNEQFF
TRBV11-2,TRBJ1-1,CASSLGLNEAFF
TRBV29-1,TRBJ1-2,CSVDRGPGYTF
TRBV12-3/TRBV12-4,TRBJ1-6,CASRLTGTGDNSPLHF
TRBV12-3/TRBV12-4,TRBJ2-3,CASSLSWGQGGDTQYF
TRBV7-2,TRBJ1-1,CASSYNFRGTEAFF
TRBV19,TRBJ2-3,CASSTGTGRSWADTQYF
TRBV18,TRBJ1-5,CASSPDGGQPQHF
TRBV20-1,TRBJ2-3,CSASARTARDTQYF
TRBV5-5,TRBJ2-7,CASSALAQDYEQYF
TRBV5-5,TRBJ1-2,CASSMGQGAFDYGYTF
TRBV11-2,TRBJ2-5,CASSLSGGFTETQYF
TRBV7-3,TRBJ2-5,CASSYTGGAGETQYF
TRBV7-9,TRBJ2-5,CASSRWSGETQYF
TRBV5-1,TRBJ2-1,CASSVDARREQFF
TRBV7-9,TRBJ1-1,CASSPLWGRVTEAFF
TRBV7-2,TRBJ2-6,CASSLAVVGANVLTF
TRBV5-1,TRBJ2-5,CASSLRLAEETQYF
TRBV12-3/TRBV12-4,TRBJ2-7,CASSSQQSPGDEQYF
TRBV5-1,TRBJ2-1,CASSLGGTGEYNEQFF
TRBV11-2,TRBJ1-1,CASSLVYSNTEGFF
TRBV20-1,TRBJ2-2,CSAREKGLDTGELFF
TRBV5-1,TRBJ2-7,CASSLGLADTYEQYF
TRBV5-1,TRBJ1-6,CASSPPERSPLHF
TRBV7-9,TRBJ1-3,CASSLPGRGNTIYF
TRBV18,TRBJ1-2,CASSPPWGDYGYTF
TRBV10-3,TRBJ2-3,CAISESLARDTQYF
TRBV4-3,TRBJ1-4,CASSRGGGDRLGEKLFF
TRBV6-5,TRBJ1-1,CASSYLRDRHTEAFF
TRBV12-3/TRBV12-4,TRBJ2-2,CASSPPFTGELFF
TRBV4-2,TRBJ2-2,CASSQPGLAGGLFF
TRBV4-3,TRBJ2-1,CASSQPPHPSYNEQFF
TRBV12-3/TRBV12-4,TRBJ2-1,CASSFHTGWQFF
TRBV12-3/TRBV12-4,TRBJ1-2,CASSSRVSGYTF
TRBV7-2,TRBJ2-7,CASSLGLAGVSYEQYF
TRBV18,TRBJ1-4,CASSQTQGATNEKLFF
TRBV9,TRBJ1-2,CASSAAGTGDGYTF
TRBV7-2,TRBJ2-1,CASSLGSTSGGYNEQFF
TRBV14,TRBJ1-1,CASSRTGDAEAFF
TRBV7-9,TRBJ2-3,CASSSKGQLGTDTQYF
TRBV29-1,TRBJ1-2,CSVQGANYGYTF
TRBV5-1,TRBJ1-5,CASSREGVGGQHF
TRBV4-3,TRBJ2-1,CASSHLRSYNEQFF
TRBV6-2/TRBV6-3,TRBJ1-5,CASSSRRTVGQPQHF
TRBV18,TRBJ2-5,CASSRNSGGEETQYF
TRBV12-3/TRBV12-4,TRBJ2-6,CASRTALSGANVLTF
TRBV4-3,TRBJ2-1,CASSRERTVYNEQFF
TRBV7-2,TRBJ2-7,CASSFVGDRGYEQYF
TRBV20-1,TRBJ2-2,CSALGDYVGTGELFF
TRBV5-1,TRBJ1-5,CASSSTGTGDQPQHF
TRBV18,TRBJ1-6,CASSPVDNSPLHF